This T cell receptor (beta chain) derives from a study of T-cell reconstitution after alpha-beta-depleted transplantation in children. There are a few counts of this clonotype. CDR1 SQVTM and CDR2 ANQGSEA come from the germline V gene. The CDR3 length is 14 residues. Trimming cost V 0 bases and J 5 bases, with 14 bases left between them. The TCRbeta library was prepared with unique molecular identifiers. A single record per CDR3 protein comes from TCRdb applying MiXCR to the PCR reads. The sample has 420,000 or so distinct CDR3 sequences, under 13% seen once. The clonotype comes from a human donor who donated a stem cell graft to a child with acute myeloid leukemia. The chain employs TRBV29-1 and TRBJ2-7; D perhaps matches TRBD1 (5 bases). Here the sequenced sample was PBMCs from the stem cell graft donor, taken from the stem cell graft. The CDR3 DNA reads as TGCAGCGTTGAAGATGTAGGGGCCAGTGACGAGCAGTACTTC. Amino acids: CSVEDVGASDEQYF.